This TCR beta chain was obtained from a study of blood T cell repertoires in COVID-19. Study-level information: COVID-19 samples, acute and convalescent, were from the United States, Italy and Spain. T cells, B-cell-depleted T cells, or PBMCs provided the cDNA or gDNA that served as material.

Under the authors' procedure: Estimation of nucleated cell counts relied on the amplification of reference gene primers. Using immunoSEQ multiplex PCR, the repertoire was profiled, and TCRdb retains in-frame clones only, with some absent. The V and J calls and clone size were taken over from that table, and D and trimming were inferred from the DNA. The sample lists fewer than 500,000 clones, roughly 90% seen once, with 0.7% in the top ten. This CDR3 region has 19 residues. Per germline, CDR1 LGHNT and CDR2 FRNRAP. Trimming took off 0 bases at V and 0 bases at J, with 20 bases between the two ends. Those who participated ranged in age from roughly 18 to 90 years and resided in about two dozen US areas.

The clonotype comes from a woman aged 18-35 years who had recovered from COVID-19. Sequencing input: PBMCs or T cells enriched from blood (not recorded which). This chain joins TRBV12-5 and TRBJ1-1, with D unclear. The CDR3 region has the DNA TGTGCTAGTGGTTTGGTAGCCGACGGGAGCGCTCCTTTGAACACTGAAGCTTTCTTT. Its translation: CASGLVADGSAPLNTEAFF.